This TCR beta chain was sequenced for a study of blood T cell repertoires in COVID-19. Study at large: In each case, the material was cDNA or gDNA derived from T cells, B-cell-depleted T cells, or PBMCs.

The CDR3 is 14 amino acids. Germline values: CDR1 LNHDA, CDR2 SQIVND (reference sequence). V lost 5 bases to trimming and J lost 0 bases, with 10 bases between them. Using immunoSEQ multiplex PCR, the repertoire was profiled, and TCRdb retains in-frame clones only, with some absent. The sample gives 200,000 to 250,000 clones, around three quarters of which show up once; around 5.8% is in the top ten. This receptor was taken from a woman in her 70s with acute or convalescent COVID-19. The chain has TRBV19 and TRBJ1-1, with unresolved D. Sample: peripheral blood. The chain's CDR3 is CASSRLTMNTEAFF. The DNA of the CDR3 is TGTGCCAGTAGTCGACTGACTATGAACACTGAAGCTTTCTTT.